The 4 T cell receptor beta chains below come from one sample, sequenced in a study of T cell responses to AZD1222 COVID-19 vaccine. TCRdb keeps only in-frame clones here, not all; method: immunoSEQ multiplex PCR. This sample carries more than 70,000 clones, around 93% of them seen once, and the ten largest clones take under 35%. This specimen consisted of peripheral blood, obtained 28 days after the second AZD1222 dose. The origin of the receptors is an adult who received the AZD1222 COVID-19 vaccine.

The genes are TRBV14 and TRBJ1-3, with D possibly TRBD1 on 6 matching bases. V lost 1 base, J lost 6 bases, and 10 bases lay in between. This CDR3 is built from 14 residues. Germline V CDR1 and CDR2: SGHDN, FVKESK. CDR3 sequence: CASSQGAGVNTIYF. DNA of the CDR3: TGTGCCAGCAGCCAAGGAGCAGGGGTAAACACCATATATTTT.

The chain has TRBV19 and TRBJ1-5, with D perhaps TRBD1 (5 bases). The CDR3 has 15 residues. Germline assignment: CDR1 LNHDA and CDR2 SQIVND (reference sequence). V shed 3 bases and J shed 0 bases, with 9 bases lying between them. The CDR3 DNA is TGTGCCAGTAGTATCCCGGGGGTTAGCAATCAGCCCCAGCATTTT. Amino acids: CASSIPGVSNQPQHF. The full variable domain, with the rest looked up from reference TRBV19 and TRBJ1-5, is DGGITQSPKYLFRKEGQNVTLSCEQNLNHDAMYWYRQDPGQGLRLIYYSQIVNDFQKGDIAEGYSVSREKKESFPLTVTSAQKNPTAFYLCASSIPGVSNQPQHFGDGTRLSIL.

This chain links TRBV28 with TRBJ2-7; D is perhaps TRBD1 or TRBD2 (5 bases each). Germline V gene data show CDR1 as MDHEN and CDR2 as SYDVKM. This CDR3 spans 15 amino acids. V lost 3 bases to trimming and J lost 2 bases, with 14 bases between them. CDR3 nucleotides: TGTGCCAGCAGTTTTTCGGGACGGGAAGCCTACGAGCAGTACTTC. Translated: CASSFSGREAYEQYF.

The CDR3 bases are TGTGCCAGCAGTGACACCGGGGGGACAGTCGATTCACCCCTCCACTTT. This translates into CASSDTGGTVDSPLHF. The chain recombines TRBV28 with TRBJ1-6; 7 bases align to TRBD1. The germline CDR1 and CDR2 sequences are MDHEN and SYDVKM. The CDR3 is 16 amino acids. V gave up 5 bases and J gave up 8 bases; unmatched junction bases: 12.